Described below is a single TCR beta chain sequence and its context. This CDR3 region has 18 residues. V lost 4 bases, J lost 4 bases, and 15 bases stayed unmatched. Assay used: immunoSEQ multiplex PCR; TCRdb lists only in-frame clones, some missing. Of 90,000 to 100,000 clones in the sample, 86% were seen once. Treatment meaning: preoperative locoregional IRX-2 cytokine immunotherapy. Preoperative locoregional IRX-2 cytokine immunotherapy was tested in the phase Ib source study. This specimen comes from a study of preoperative IRX-2 immunotherapy in early breast cancer. The rearrangement joins TRBV7-1 to TRBJ2-7; 11 bases map to TRBD1. TRBV7-1 qualifies as an ORF whose function is uncertain. The specimen was tumor tissue, collected after IRX-2 immunotherapy. This receptor was obtained from a human donor with breast cancer. This chain's CDR3 is CASSLEHTAGTGGYEQYF. The CDR3 bases are TGTGCCAGCAGCTTAGAACATACTGCCGGGACAGGGGGATACGAGCAGTACTTC.